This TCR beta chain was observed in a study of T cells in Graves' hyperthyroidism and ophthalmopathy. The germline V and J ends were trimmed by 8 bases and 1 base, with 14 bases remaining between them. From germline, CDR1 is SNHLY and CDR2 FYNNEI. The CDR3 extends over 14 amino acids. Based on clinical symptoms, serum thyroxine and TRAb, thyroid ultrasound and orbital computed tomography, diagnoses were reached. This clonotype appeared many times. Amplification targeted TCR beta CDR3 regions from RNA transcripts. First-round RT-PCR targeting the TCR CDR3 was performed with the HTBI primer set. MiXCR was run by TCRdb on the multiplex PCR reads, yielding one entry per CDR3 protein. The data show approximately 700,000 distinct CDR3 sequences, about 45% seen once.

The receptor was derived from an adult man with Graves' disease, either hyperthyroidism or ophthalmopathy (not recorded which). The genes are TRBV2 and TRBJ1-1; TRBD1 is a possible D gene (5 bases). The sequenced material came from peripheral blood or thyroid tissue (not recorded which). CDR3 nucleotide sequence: TGTGCCAGCGGGGGGGACGGTAGGAACACTGAAGCTTTCTTT. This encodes CASGGDGRNTEAFF.